This is a list of T cell receptor beta chains from one sample in a study of T cell responses to AZD1222 COVID-19 vaccine. Assay used: immunoSEQ multiplex PCR; TCRdb lists only in-frame clones, some missing. The repertoire holds 90,000 to 150,000 clones, with more than 85% as singletons. The sequencing used peripheral blood, collected 28 days after the second AZD1222 dose. The receptors derive from an adult who received the AZD1222 COVID-19 vaccine. Both conserved end residues are part of each CDR3. Each record gives: V gene, J gene, clone size, D gene, CDR3 DNA, CDR3 protein. A D gene is named only where the DNA matches it firmly. Clone size is shown for a subset of rows, as once, few, many or a class of expanded clone.

TRBV28	TRBJ2-7	-	-	TGTGCCAGCAGCCTCCCCGGGACGGGCTCCTACGAGCAGTACTTC	CASSLPGTGSYEQYF
TRBV11-1	TRBJ2-5	-	-	TGTGCCAGCAGCTTAGCTGCCGGGACCCAGTACTTC	CASSLAAGTQYF
TRBV19	TRBJ2-7	-	-	TGTGCCAGTAGTATAGCAGGACAAAGATACGAGCAGTACTTC	CASSIAGQRYEQYF
TRBV6-5	TRBJ1-1	-	-	TGTGCCAGCAGTTTGTCGGGAGGGTACCCAACTGAAGCTTTCTTT	CASSLSGGYPTEAFF
TRBV11-2	TRBJ2-7	-	TRBD2	TGTGCCAGCACCCGAGCGGGAGTAGGATACGAGCAGTACTTC	CASTRAGVGYEQYF
TRBV7-6	TRBJ2-2	few	TRBD1	TGTGCCAGCAGCCTGGGGACAGTACCTGGGGAGCTGTTTTTT	CASSLGTVPGELFF
TRBV6-6	TRBJ2-1	-	TRBD2	TGTGCCAGCACCCCCAGCGGGAGGGCTAATGAGCAGTTCTTC	CASTPSGRANEQFF
TRBV30	TRBJ2-5	-	TRBD2	TGTGCCTGGAGTCGGGCGGGGGGGCTACAAGAGACCCAGTACTTC	CAWSRAGGLQETQYF
TRBV2	TRBJ1-5	-	-	TGTGCCAGCAGTGATGAGGGGGGAAGTCAGCCCCAGCATTTT	CASSDEGGSQPQHF
TRBV7-9	TRBJ2-5	-	-	TGTGCCAGGGCCCCGAGGGATCAAGAGACCCAGTACTTC	CARAPRDQETQYF
TRBV4-1	TRBJ1-2	-	-	TGCGCCAGCAGAAAAATCCCTCTCAGAGACCTAAGGGGTGGCTACACCTTC	CASRKIPLRDLRGGYTF
TRBV7-8	TRBJ2-7	-	-	TGTGCCAGCAGCTTACACTCTCCTCTGGGGTACGAGCAGTACTTC	CASSLHSPLGYEQYF
TRBV3-1/TRBV3-2	TRBJ1-3	-	-	TGTGCCAGCAGCCAAGAGCCGACAGGAAACACCATATATTTT	CASSQEPTGNTIYF
TRBV2	TRBJ1-1	-	TRBD1	TGTGCCAGCAGCCAGGGACAGGGGCACACTGAAGCTTTCTTT	CASSQGQGHTEAFF
TRBV13	TRBJ1-2	-	-	TGTGCCAGCAGCCTTGGCAGGACTAACTATGGCTACACCTTC	CASSLGRTNYGYTF
TRBV5-1	TRBJ2-7	-	TRBD2	TGCGCCAGCAGCTCTGTAGGAGCGGGGAGGACCTACGAGCAGTACTTC	CASSSVGAGRTYEQYF
TRBV24-1	TRBJ2-5	-	-	TGTGCCACCAGTGATTTCGGAGAGACCCAGTACTTC	CATSDFGETQYF
TRBV30	TRBJ1-5	-	-	TGTGCCTGGACCGGGGGCCGCAATCAGCCCCAGCATTTT	CAWTGGRNQPQHF
TRBV11-2	TRBJ2-1	-	-	TGTGCCAGCAGCCCGCATAAGGGTTCATGGCATGAGCAGTTCTTC	CASSPHKGSWHEQFF
TRBV7-9	TRBJ2-3	-	TRBD2	TGTGCCAGCAGCTCCCTAGCGGCTTCCACAGATACGCAGTATTTT	CASSSLAASTDTQYF
TRBV27	TRBJ1-5	-	TRBD1	TGTGCCAGCAGTTTTGGAGCAGGGGGCTACCAGCCCCAGCATTTT	CASSFGAGGYQPQHF
TRBV6-5	TRBJ2-2	-	-	TGTGCCAGCAGTTCGTCCGGGGAGCTGTTTTTT	CASSSSGELFF
TRBV24-1	TRBJ2-4	-	-	TGTGCCACCAGGGCCGGGAAGTCGCTAGCCAAAAACATTCAGTACTTC	CATRAGKSLAKNIQYF
TRBV3-1/TRBV3-2	TRBJ1-6	once	TRBD1	TGTGCCAGCAGCCAAGACGCCTTTGGACAGGGTTCACCCCTCCACTTT	CASSQDAFGQGSPLHF
TRBV6-5	TRBJ1-3	-	-	TGTGCCAGCAGGCGGACCCGGGGGAGTGGAAACACCATATATTTT	CASRRTRGSGNTIYF
TRBV6-6	TRBJ2-2	-	-	TGTGCGTTAGGGTTGGGGGGTACGGACACCGGGGAGCTGTTTTTT	CALGLGGTDTGELFF
TRBV18	TRBJ2-7	-	-	TGTGCCAGCTCACCACTCCAAGGGTTCGAGCAGTACTTC	CASSPLQGFEQYF
TRBV20-1	TRBJ1-6	once	-	TGCAGTGCTAGTGAGGACGGTGGGGTCTATAATTCACCCCTCCACTTT	CSASEDGGVYNSPLHF
TRBV4-1	TRBJ2-2	-	-	TGCGCCAGCAGCCAAGTGAGGGCAGGAGCCGTGAACACCGGGGAGCTGTTTTTT	CASSQVRAGAVNTGELFF
TRBV12-5	TRBJ2-7	once	-	TGTGCTAGTGCCACCGAAACCTACGAGCAGTACTTC	CASATETYEQYF
TRBV10-3	TRBJ1-4	-	-	TGTGCCATCAGTAGAGTCGGGGGACGGACCGCTACTAATGAAAAACTGTTTTTT	CAISRVGGRTATNEKLFF
TRBV10-2	TRBJ2-3	-	-	TGCGCCAGCAAGCCGGGAGAGACAGATACGCAGTATTTT	CASKPGETDTQYF
TRBV19	TRBJ2-7	-	-	TGTGCCAGTAGTCAGGATTCCCGGCGGCAGTACTTC	CASSQDSRRQYF
TRBV7-9	TRBJ1-2	few	TRBD1	TGTGCCAGCAGCCCGAGGACAGGGGGTAACTATGGCTACACCTTC	CASSPRTGGNYGYTF
TRBV12-3/TRBV12-4	TRBJ1-2	-	-	TGTGCCTCTGTGGCGGTCTCTAACTATGGCTACACCTTC	CASVAVSNYGYTF
TRBV7-2	TRBJ2-4	-	-	TGTGCCAGCAGCTCCACAGACAGAACTCAGTACTTC	CASSSTDRTQYF
TRBV2	TRBJ1-5	-	-	TGTGCCAGCAGTATAGAGAGGGGCAATCAGCCCCAGCATTTT	CASSIERGNQPQHF
TRBV30	TRBJ2-7	once	-	TGTGCCTGGAGTGTAGGGGTCCAGTACGAGCAGTACTTC	CAWSVGVQYEQYF
TRBV6-1	TRBJ2-1	-	-	TGTGCCAGCAGTGACGGGATCTTTAATGAGCAGTTCTTC	CASSDGIFNEQFF
TRBV19	TRBJ1-1	-	TRBD1	TGTGCCAGTAGCCTCCGGCACAGGGGAACAAACACTGAAGCTTTCTTT	CASSLRHRGTNTEAFF
TRBV10-3	TRBJ1-3	-	-	TGTGCCATCAGTGAGTCCCCGCCCGGTCTCTCTGGAAACACCATATATTTT	CAISESPPGLSGNTIYF
TRBV4-3	TRBJ2-2	-	TRBD2	TGCGCCAGCAGCCAAAACTCGGCGGGAGAAACGGTCACCGGGGAGCTGTTTTTT	CASSQNSAGETVTGELFF
TRBV19	TRBJ2-5	-	TRBD2	TGTGCCAGTACCCAAGGGAGCGGGGGGGCCTGGGAGACCCAGTACTTC	CASTQGSGGAWETQYF
TRBV21-1	TRBJ1-2	once	-	TGTGCCAGCAGCACGAATAATGAAGATGGCTACACCTTC	CASSTNNEDGYTF
TRBV7-6	TRBJ2-7	once	TRBD2	TGTGCCAGCAGCTTAGCCCTAGCGGGAGGATACGAGCAGTACTTC	CASSLALAGGYEQYF
TRBV11-2	TRBJ2-7	-	-	TGTGCCAGCAGCTTCGAGGCCGTGCGGCTTTACGACGAGCAGTACTTC	CASSFEAVRLYDEQYF
TRBV5-1	TRBJ2-7	-	TRBD1	TGCGCCAGCGCTCCCGGGACAGGGTCCTACGAGCAGTACTTC	CASAPGTGSYEQYF
TRBV29-1	TRBJ2-2	-	-	TGCAGCGTTGAAGGGGGACCGAACACCGGGGAGCTGTTTTTT	CSVEGGPNTGELFF
TRBV5-3	TRBJ2-1	-	-	TGTGCCAGAACCGAGGGACAAGACTCCTACAATGAGCAGTTCTTC	CARTEGQDSYNEQFF
TRBV10-1	TRBJ1-2	-	-	TGCGCCAGCAGTGCCGGTACGGGCTATGGCTACACCTTC	CASSAGTGYGYTF
TRBV15	TRBJ1-1	-	TRBD1	TGTGCCACCAGCAGAGATTCAGGGGGACAATTTTTTTCGAACACTGAAGCTTTCTTT	CATSRDSGGQFFSNTEAFF